This TCR beta chain was retrieved from a study of blood T cells in healthy people across ages. Together with a sample-barcoded 5' primer, a J-beta primer mix was included in a second PCR lasting 7 to 11 cycles. TCRdb called the 5' RACE reads again in MiXCR, with one record for every CDR3 protein. The data hold 850,000 to 1,100,000 distinct CDR3 sequences, with more than 30% observed a single time. CDR1 and CDR2 (germline): MNHEY, SMNVEV (reference sequence). V was clipped by 4 bases and J by 6 bases; unmatched bases: 9. This CDR3 region has 15 residues. This clonotype has more than one count but fewer than ten. Every sample yielded at least 6 million isolated PBMCs.

The rearrangement links TRBV27 to TRBJ1-2; TRBD1 matches 9 bases. The material sequenced was blood. The source is a man younger than 30 in good health. The CDR3 loop is CASSSRDRDPHGYTF. The CDR3, as DNA: TGTGCCAGCAGTTCCCGGGACAGGGACCCTCATGGCTACACCTTC.